This T cell receptor beta chain was captured by sequencing in a study of PD-L1 blockade in urothelial cancer. Study information: Before enrollment, 0 to 3 chemotherapy regimens had been given to patients. Investigators checked blood 3 weeks (second dose) and 6 weeks after treatment start.

There are 15 residues in the CDR3. Germline CDR1 and CDR2: GTSNPN and SVGIG (reference sequence). With 7 bases removed from V and 1 base from J, the gap between germline ends came to 19 bases. Synthetic spike-ins, TCR analog templates, were added into each PCR. Profiling relied on immunoSEQ multiplex PCR, and the TCRdb table lists in-frame clones only, not all of them. Of tens of thousands of clones listed, around 85% are singletons. Documented time point: pretreatment peripheral blood. This material consisted of PBMCs, taken around atezolizumab (anti-PD-L1) treatment. V usage is TRBV30 and J usage is TRBJ1-1; D perhaps matches TRBD1 (5 bases). The receptor comes from a man aged 60 to 69 with urothelial cancer. CDR3 sequence reads: CASPGRVSENTEAFF. The CDR3 coding sequence is TGTGCCTCCCCAGGCAGGGTCTCCGAGAACACTGAAGCTTTCTTT.